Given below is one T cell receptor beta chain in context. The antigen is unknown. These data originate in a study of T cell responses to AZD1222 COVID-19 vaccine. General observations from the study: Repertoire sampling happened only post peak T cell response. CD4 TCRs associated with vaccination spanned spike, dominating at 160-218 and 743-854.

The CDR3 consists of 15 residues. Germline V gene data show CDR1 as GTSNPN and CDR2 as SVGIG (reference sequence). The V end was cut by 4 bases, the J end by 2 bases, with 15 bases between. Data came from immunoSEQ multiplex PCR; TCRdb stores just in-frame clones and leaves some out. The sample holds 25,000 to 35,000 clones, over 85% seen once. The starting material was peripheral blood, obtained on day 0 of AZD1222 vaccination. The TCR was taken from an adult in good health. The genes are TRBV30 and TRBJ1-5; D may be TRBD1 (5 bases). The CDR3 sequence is CAWIVKGQGNQPQHF. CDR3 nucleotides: TGTGCCTGGATCGTGAAAGGACAAGGCAATCAGCCCCAGCATTTT.